This TCR beta chain stems from a study of metastatic and nonmetastatic thyroid tumors. Study-level background: Malignant thyroid and benign thyroid patients provided blood and tumor or nodule tissue whose repertoires were compared. General study points: A significant increase in TCR beta diversity was reportedly seen in malignant thyroid tumors relative to benign nodules, in blood and tumor.

Nobody among the patients had been given any treatment before thyroid surgery. The CDR3 has 15 residues. The junction had 10 bases not matched to a gene; V was cut back by 3 bases and J by 8 bases. Germline V gene data show CDR1 as DFQATT and CDR2 as SNEGSKA (reference sequence). This clone was counted ten times or more. The antigen is undetermined. Authors' methods: Built for papillary thyroid cancer, a distant-metastasis classifier drew on CDR3 differences across clinicopathological groups. From the PCR reads, TCRdb re-called clones with MiXCR. The V and J calls shown here were made by TCRdb, not taken from the authors' results. The sample includes 25,000 to 30,000 clones, around 25% of them seen just once.

This TCR derives from a female donor with papillary thyroid cancer or a benign thyroid nodule (not recorded which). Some clones in this sample may be carry-over from other donors' samples. The chain is built from TRBV20-1 and TRBJ2-1; TRBD2 matches 10 bases. The sample comprised blood. As DNA, the CDR3 is TGCAGTGCTAGGACAATAGCGGGAGGTGGCTATGAGCAGTTCTTC. It yields the protein CSARTIAGGGYEQFF.